This T cell receptor (beta chain) was obtained from a study of early T cells in non-severe SARS-CoV-2 infection. Turning to the study itself: Sequenced material consisted of bulk RNA (from unsorted whole blood), and chains were unpaired. General study results and limits: Matches to VDJdb favored anti-spike CD8 responses and missed private and CD4 specificities.

Each single cDNA molecule received a unique molecular identifier. TCRdb re-called the 5' RACE reads through MiXCR, storing one row per CDR3 protein. The sample carries fewer than 85,000 distinct CDR3 sequences, approximately 10% recorded once. The V and J ends lost 1 base and 4 bases respectively, with 4 bases between them. CDR1 and CDR2 from the germline V gene are SGHAT and FQDESV (reference sequence). The CDR3 totals 13 residues. About this clonotype: The antigen is not known.

The TCR originated in an adult who was a healthcare worker with PCR-confirmed SARS-CoV-2 infection or an uninfected control (not recorded which). The chain links TRBV11-1 to TRBJ2-2; D ambiguous. This material consisted of whole blood, taken at baseline. The CDR3 sequence is CASSLDRTGELFF. The CDR3 nucleotides are TGTGCCAGCAGCTTAGATCGCACCGGGGAGCTGTTTTTT. Full variable domain (outside the CDR3, taken from reference TRBV11-1 and TRBJ2-2): EAEVAQSPRYKITEKSQAVAFWCDPISGHATLYWYRQILGQGPELLVQFQDESVVDDSQLPKDRFSAERLKGVDSTLKIQPAELGDSAMYLCASSLDRTGELFFGEGSRLTVL.